A selection of T cell receptor beta chains follows, all from one sample in a study of T cells in Graves' hyperthyroidism and ophthalmopathy. TCRdb re-analysed the multiplex PCR reads in MiXCR, keeping a single row per CDR3 protein. Among more than 500,000 distinct CDR3 sequences listed, roughly 46% were seen once. The specimen sequenced was peripheral blood or thyroid tissue (not recorded which). The source of these receptors is an adult woman with Graves' disease, either hyperthyroidism or ophthalmopathy (not recorded which). The CDR3 runs from the conserved cysteine through the conserved F or W. The order of the fields is D gene, V gene, clone size, J gene, CDR3 protein, CDR3 DNA. A D gene is named only where the DNA matches it firmly. Where a row states a size, it is once, few, many or the class of an expanded clone; other rows omit it.

>TRBD1|TRBV5-1|many|TRBJ1-4
CASSGEGATNEKLFF
TGCGCCAGCAGCGGGGAGGGGGCGACTAATGAAAAACTGTTTTTT
>TRBD1|TRBV12-3/TRBV12-4|.|TRBJ1-2
CASSPGTEASYTF
TGTGCCAGCAGTCCCGGGACAGAAGCTAGCTACACCTTC
>.|TRBV28|few|TRBJ1-5
CASSLGVLGQPQHF
TGTGCCAGCAGTTTGGGGGTATTGGGTCAGCCCCAGCATTTT
>.|TRBV2|.|TRBJ1-5
CASSELAGYEHF
TGTGCCAGCAGTGAGCTAGCGGGCTACGAGCATTTT
>.|TRBV12-3/TRBV12-4|.|TRBJ2-7
CASSGGPAYEQYF
TGTGCCAGCAGCGGGGGACCAGCGTACGAGCAGTACTTC
>TRBD1|TRBV20-1|.|TRBJ2-7
CSARWTGLRYEQYF
TGCAGTGCTAGGTGGACAGGGCTTAGGTACGAGCAGTACTTC
>TRBD1|TRBV15|.|TRBJ2-6
CATSEETGSGANVLTF
TGTGCCACCAGCGAGGAGACAGGGTCTGGGGCCAACGTCCTGACTTTC
>TRBD1|TRBV20-1|many|TRBJ1-2
CSANPGGGRGYTF
TGCAGTGCAAACCCAGGGGGCGGGCGTGGCTACACCTTC
>.|TRBV6-2/TRBV6-3|many|TRBJ1-1
CASYQRVGEAFF
TGTGCCAGCTACCAGAGGGTGGGAGAAGCTTTCTTT
>TRBD1|TRBV28|.|TRBJ2-3
CASSPGTGDTDTQYF
TGTGCCAGCAGTCCCGGGACAGGGGACACAGATACGCAGTATTTT
>.|TRBV30|.|TRBJ1-5
CAWSASAAPYQPQHF
TGTGCCTGGAGTGCTTCCGCAGCGCCTTATCAGCCCCAGCATTTT
>.|TRBV6-5|many|TRBJ1-5
CASGPVGQPQHF
TGTGCCAGCGGCCCCGTCGGCCAGCCCCAGCATTTT
>TRBD1|TRBV24-1|.|TRBJ2-1
CATRQGIGNEQFF
TGTGCCACCCGACAGGGGATAGGCAATGAGCAGTTCTTC
>.|TRBV29-1|.|TRBJ2-1
CSVSRVLYNEQFF
TGCAGCGTTTCGAGGGTACTATACAATGAGCAGTTCTTC
>.|TRBV20-1|many|TRBJ1-1
CSAFDRRGEAFF
TGCAGTGCCTTCGACAGGCGTGGTGAAGCTTTCTTT
>.|TRBV7-9|.|TRBJ1-4
CASSGGTAVGEKLFF
TGTGCCAGCAGTGGCGGGACCGCAGTTGGTGAAAAACTGTTTTTT
>.|TRBV7-9|many|TRBJ2-7
CASSWGLRHPQPYEQYF
TGTGCCAGCAGTTGGGGACTCCGGCACCCTCAACCGTACGAGCAGTACTTC
>.|TRBV9|many|TRBJ2-7
CASRVGRAHSSYEQYF
TGTGCCAGCAGAGTCGGCAGGGCTCACTCCTCCTACGAGCAGTACTTC
>.|TRBV27|few|TRBJ2-7
CASSLSASGASYEQYF
TGTGCCAGCAGTTTATCTGCTTCCGGGGCCTCCTACGAGCAGTACTTC
>.|TRBV7-2|.|TRBJ1-1
CASSPSANTEAFF
TGTGCCAGCAGCCCATCAGCGAACACTGAAGCTTTCTTT
>.|TRBV11-2|many|TRBJ1-5
CASSSFGGPGGLSNQPQHF
TGTGCCAGCAGCTCCTTCGGTGGCCCCGGGGGACTTAGCAATCAGCCCCAGCATTTT
>.|TRBV7-8|many|TRBJ2-2
CASSLGRGGSNTGELFF
TGTGCCAGCAGCTTGGGGAGAGGGGGATCGAACACCGGGGAGCTGTTTTTT
>TRBD2|TRBV7-8|many|TRBJ2-5
CASSKRTSGIDRETQYF
TGTGCCAGCAGCAAACGGACTAGCGGGATTGATCGGGAGACCCAGTACTTC
>.|TRBV7-9|.|TRBJ1-3
CASSQIGTRNTIYF
TGCGCCAGCAGCCAAATAGGTACTCGGAACACCATATATTTT
>.|TRBV10-3|.|TRBJ1-1
CAISAGSLKNTEAFF
TGTGCCATCAGTGCTGGGTCTCTAAAGAACACTGAAGCTTTCTTT
>TRBD1|TRBV20-1|many|TRBJ1-5
CSATGQKNQPQHF
TGCAGTGCCACGGGACAGAAAAATCAGCCCCAGCATTTT
>.|TRBV5-1|many|TRBJ1-5
CASSPGGTVDQPQHF
TGCGCCAGCAGCCCTGGGGGGACGGTTGATCAGCCCCAGCATTTT
>.|TRBV20-1|many|TRBJ2-7
CSARDVKGISYEQYF
TGCAGTGCTAGAGATGTTAAGGGGATCTCCTACGAGCAGTACTTC
>.|TRBV7-8|many|TRBJ2-7
CASSFRELREQYF
TGTGCCAGCAGTTTCAGGGAACTGCGCGAGCAGTACTTC
>.|TRBV11-1|.|TRBJ2-5
CATIPGAETQYF
TGTGCCACCATTCCGGGGGCGGAGACCCAGTACTTC
>.|TRBV4-1|many|TRBJ1-1
CASSQVGAGPTRSEAFF
TGCGCCAGCAGCCAAGTTGGGGCAGGGCCGACGCGTTCTGAAGCTTTCTTT
>.|TRBV20-1|many|TRBJ2-7
CSARDGYFYEQYF
TGCAGTGCTAGGGACGGGTATTTCTACGAGCAGTACTTC
>.|TRBV7-9|many|TRBJ1-3
CASSFPRAGLSGNTIYF
TGTGCCAGCAGCTTTCCCAGGGCGGGCTTATCTGGAAACACCATATATTTT
>.|TRBV7-2|.|TRBJ2-5
CASSPTFGETQYF
TGTGCCAGCAGCCCCACCTTTGGGGAGACCCAGTACTTC
>.|TRBV6-5|many|TRBJ1-2
CASSPGGGGYYGYTF
TGTGCCAGCAGCCCCGGGGGGGGCGGTTACTATGGCTACACCTTC
>.|TRBV2|once|TRBJ1-4
CASLRGSNNEKLFF
TGTGCCAGCCTCCGAGGGAGTAATAATGAAAAACTGTTTTTT
>.|TRBV10-1|many|TRBJ1-1
CASSDRLYPEAFF
TGCGCCAGCAGTGACAGGCTTTACCCTGAAGCTTTCTTT
>.|TRBV24-1|.|TRBJ2-2
CATSDSTGELFF
TGTGCCACCAGTGATTCTACCGGGGAGCTGTTTTTT
>TRBD1|TRBV11-2|.|TRBJ1-2
CASSLDDRAAGYGYTF
TGTGCCAGCAGCTTAGACGACAGGGCGGCGGGCTATGGCTACACCTTC
>.|TRBV5-6|.|TRBJ1-5
CASSREAGSQPQHF
TGTGCCAGCAGCCGAGAGGCAGGCTCCCAGCCCCAGCATTTT
>.|TRBV7-6|few|TRBJ2-2
CASSLLGEYGGELFF
TGTGCCAGCAGCTTGCTGGGGGAGTACGGCGGGGAGCTGTTTTTT
>TRBD1|TRBV29-1|.|TRBJ2-7
CSVGRTGRYEQYF
TGCAGCGTTGGAAGGACAGGCAGGTACGAGCAGTACTTC
>TRBD1|TRBV29-1|.|TRBJ1-1
CSAGDSLNTEAFF
TGCAGCGCTGGGGACAGCTTGAACACTGAAGCTTTCTTT
>TRBD1|TRBV20-1|.|TRBJ1-2
CSARDFRDSKFYGYTF
TGCAGTGCTAGAGATTTTCGGGACAGCAAATTCTATGGCTACACCTTC
>TRBD1|TRBV2|.|TRBJ1-4
CASTEGPDRGPEKLFF
TGTGCCAGCACCGAAGGGCCGGACAGGGGGCCCGAAAAACTGTTTTTT
>TRBD1|TRBV5-1|many|TRBJ2-7
CASRATPGQGVYEQYF
TGCGCCAGCAGAGCAACCCCGGGACAGGGAGTCTACGAGCAGTACTTC
>.|TRBV12-3/TRBV12-4|many|TRBJ1-6
CASSPHNSPLHF
TGTGCCAGCAGCCCCCATAATTCACCCCTCCACTTT
>TRBD1|TRBV2|many|TRBJ2-7
CASSEGTGTYEQYF
TGTGCCAGCAGTGAAGGGACAGGGACCTACGAGCAGTACTTC
>.|TRBV4-1|many|TRBJ1-3
CASSQEDPRVNTIYF
TGCGCCAGCAGCCAAGAAGACCCGAGAGTAAACACCATATATTTT
>.|TRBV10-2|many|TRBJ2-2
CASSDGGGELFF
TGCGCCAGCAGTGACGGCGGCGGGGAGCTGTTTTTT
>.|TRBV5-5|.|TRBJ2-5
CASTPGTEETQYF
TGTGCCAGCACCCCCGGGACGGAAGAGACCCAGTACTTC